One sample yielded the 7 T cell receptor beta chains listed below, sequenced in a study of blood T cell repertoires in COVID-19. Using immunoSEQ multiplex PCR, the repertoire was profiled, and TCRdb retains in-frame clones only, with some absent. The table shows about 310,000 clones, with roughly 89% occurring only once. The sequencing input was PBMCs or T cells enriched from blood (not recorded which). The receptors shown here come from a woman in her thirties who had recovered from COVID-19.

V is TRBV2 and J is TRBJ1-2, with D unclear. Germline-derived CDR1 and CDR2 are SNHLY and FYNNEI. The ends were cut back, 2 bases at V and 2 bases at J, with 3 bases in the middle. The CDR3 covers 12 residues. CDR3 in DNA: TGTGCCAGCAGTGAACAGAACTATGGCTACACCTTC. Protein: CASSEQNYGYTF.

The V gene is TRBV9, the J gene TRBJ2-2, with 7 bases fitting TRBD1. CDR3 length equals 14 residues. Germline trimming cut 4 bases from V and 6 bases from J; bases unmatched to any gene: 6. Germline V gene data show CDR1 as SGDLS and CDR2 as YYNGEE. Written as DNA, the CDR3 is TGTGCCAGCAGCCTCCTGCAGGGGGCCGGGGAGCTGTTTTTT. Translated, it gives CASSLLQGAGELFF. Looking up the rest from reference TRBV9 and TRBJ2-2 gives the full variable domain: DSGVTQTPKHLITATGQRVTLRCSPRSGDLSVYWYQQSLDQGLQFLIQYYNGEERAKGNILERFSAQQFPDLHSELNLSSLELGDSALYFCASSLLQGAGELFFGEGSRLTVL.

This clone was detected only a few times. This chain uses TRBV7-9 with TRBJ1-4; 12 bases agree with TRBD1. The CDR3 spans 16 residues. Germline CDR1 and CDR2: SEHNR and FQNEAQ (reference sequence). With 5 bases clipped from V and 7 bases from J, the junction kept 8 bases outside the gene matches. CDR3 nucleotides: TGTGCCAGCAGCATGGGACAGGGGGCGCTGAGTGAAAAACTGTTTTTT. Translation gives CASSMGQGALSEKLFF.

The rearrangement joins TRBV3-1 (or the pseudogene TRBV3-2) to TRBJ2-6; perhaps TRBD2 as D (7 bases). Germline V gene data show CDR1 as LGHDT and CDR2 as YNNKEL (reference sequence). Between the trimmed V and J ends, which lost 5 bases and 4 bases, there was a span of 15 bases. The CDR3 is made up of 16 amino acids. For the CDR3, the DNA is TGTGCCAGCAGCTCCCATCGGGGGGCCGGGGCCAACGTCCTGACTTTC. Its translation: CASSSHRGAGANVLTF.

The chain employs TRBV27 and TRBJ2-2, with unresolved D. The germline CDR1 and CDR2 sequences are MNHEY and SMNVEV (reference sequence). The CDR3 is 14 amino acids. V was cut by 2 bases and J by 5 bases, with 9 bases left in between. CDR3 bases: TGTGCCAGCAGTTTAGAGAGTTGGACCGGGGAGCTGTTTTTT. Translating gives CASSLESWTGELFF.

The chain is built from TRBV7-9 and TRBJ1-1, with a weak D call TRBD1 (6 bases). The germline V gene has CDR1 SEHNR and CDR2 FQNEAQ (reference sequence). The CDR3 has 14 amino acids. The V end was cut by 6 bases, the J end by 5 bases, with 16 bases between. CDR3 protein: CASSQTARGTEAFF. CDR3 DNA sequence: TGTGCCAGCAGTCAAACTGCTAGGGGGACTGAAGCTTTCTTT.

The CDR3 here is CASSQSGQGCSGDDPGFGELFF. In DNA form, the CDR3 reads TGCGCCAGCAGTCAATCGGGACAGGGATGTAGCGGGGACGACCCTGGATTCGGGGAGCTGTTTTTT. The chain has TRBV23-1 and TRBJ2-2; D possibly corresponds to TRBD1 (9 bases). TRBV23-1 is classed as an ORF, of uncertain function. V lost 0 bases and J lost 7, with 33 bases in between. The CDR3 totals 22 residues.